The 32 T cell receptor beta chains listed next were all sequenced from one sample in a study of cytomegalovirus exposure and HLA in healthy donors. PCR was performed using 60 Vbeta and 13 Jbeta primers. TCRdb keeps only in-frame clones here, not all; method: immunoSEQ multiplex PCR. The top ten clones hold approximately 10% of a sample with 100,000 or so clones, 81% of them seen once. The sample comprised PBMCs. These receptors were collected from a human donor in good health.

The CDR3 DNA reads as TGTGCCAGCACCACTAGATCCCTGGGGGAGCAGTTCTTC. Its translation: CASTTRSLGEQFF. The rearrangement uses TRBV27 and TRBJ2-1; tentatively, D is TRBD2 (5 bases). Trimming shortened V by 7 bases and J by 10 bases, and 17 bases separated the two germline ends. The germline V gene has CDR1 MNHEY and CDR2 SMNVEV (reference sequence). This CDR3 contains 13 residues.

The chain employs TRBV27 and TRBJ2-1; weak D call: TRBD2 (6 bases). In germline, CDR1 is MNHEY, CDR2 SMNVEV (reference sequence). CDR3 length equals 14 residues. V lost 7 bases and J 8 bases, leaving 18 bases between the germline ends. The DNA for the CDR3 is TGTGCCAGCACCCTAGGAGGGAAGGCCGATGAGCAGTTCTTC. Translated, it gives CASTLGGKADEQFF.

The V gene is TRBV9, the J gene TRBJ2-1; 8 bases agree with TRBD2. Germline CDR1 is SGDLS and CDR2 is YYNGEE. The ends lost 4 bases at V and 2 bases at J; junction bases unmatched: 8. The CDR3 spans 16 residues. CDR3 coding DNA: TGTGCCAGCAGCTCACGGGCGGGGGGAACCTACAATGAGCAGTTCTTC. As protein: CASSSRAGGTYNEQFF.

This sequence joins TRBV9 and TRBJ2-3, with 11 nucleotides matching TRBD1. The CDR3 spans 15 residues. Germline CDR1 is SGDLS and CDR2 is YYNGEE. Germline trimming cut 3 bases from V and 9 bases from J; bases unmatched to any gene: 9. CDR3 residues: CASSARGQGAATQYF. Here the CDR3 DNA reads TGTGCCAGCAGCGCGAGAGGACAGGGGGCAGCCACGCAGTATTTT.

This clone appeared once. This chain joins TRBV6-5 and TRBJ1-2; tentative D call: TRBD1 (6 bases). Per the germline V gene, CDR1 is MNHEY and CDR2 is SVGAGI. The CDR3 consists of 13 residues. Deletions cut 7 bases from V and 7 bases from J, with 16 bases between. The CDR3 sequence: CASTKGGVGGYTF. In DNA form, the CDR3 reads TGTGCCAGCACCAAAGGGGGGGTGGGTGGCTACACCTTC.

The DNA of the CDR3 is TGTGCCTGGAGGATGCCCTCAAGACTAGCAGGGACCCAGTACTTC. Protein product: CAWRMPSRLAGTQYF. The chain is built from TRBV30 and TRBJ2-5; 7 bases align to TRBD2. The V gene end was trimmed by 3 bases and the J gene end by 7 bases; junction bases not matched to a gene: 14. The CDR3 has 15 residues. The germline V gene has CDR1 GTSNPN and CDR2 SVGIG (reference sequence).

The chain couples TRBV2 to TRBJ1-1; D remains ambiguous. Germline-derived CDR1 and CDR2 are SNHLY and FYNNEI. Trimming left V 7 bases short and J 7 bases short, with 7 bases between. This CDR3 has 10 residues. CDR3 protein: CASINGEAFF. The CDR3 DNA reads as TGTGCCAGCATCAACGGTGAAGCTTTCTTT.

The chain employs TRBV13 and TRBJ2-1, with a weak D call TRBD1 (5 bases). V dropped 5 bases and J dropped 10 bases, with 15 bases sitting between them. The CDR3 has 13 residues. Germline V gene lookup returns CDR1 PRHDT and CDR2 FYEKMQ (reference sequence). DNA for the CDR3: TGTGCCAGCAGCAATCCAGGGTATCACGAGCAGTTCTTC. Amino acid sequence: CASSNPGYHEQFF. Full variable domain (missing parts from reference TRBV13 and TRBJ2-1): AAGVIQSPRHLIKEKRETATLKCYPIPRHDTVYWYQQGPGQDPQFLISFYEKMQSDKGSIPDRFSAQQFSDYHSELNMSSLELGDSALYFCASSNPGYHEQFFGPGTRLTVL.

The rearrangement links TRBV19 to TRBJ2-3, with D possibly TRBD2 on 5 matching bases. Trimming took off 6 bases at V and 5 bases at J, with 15 bases between the two ends. The CDR3 sequence is 14 residues long. Looked up from germline, CDR1 is LNHDA and CDR2 is SQIVND (reference sequence). Written as DNA, the CDR3 is TGTGCCAGTAGCCTCGGGCAGAGGGAAGATACGCAGTATTTT. It translates to CASSLGQREDTQYF.

The V call is TRBV6-4, the J call TRBJ1-3; D is ambiguous. The V end lost 6 bases, the J end lost 9 bases, and 18 bases lay between the germline ends. This CDR3 spans 14 amino acids. Germline CDR1 and CDR2: MRHNA and SNTAGT. The chain's CDR3 is CASRENPAGGTIYF. The CDR3 DNA sequence: TGTGCCAGCAGAGAGAATCCCGCTGGTGGCACCATATATTTT.

The chain carries TRBV7-8 and TRBJ1-5, with 8 bases that match TRBD1. The CDR3 is 16 residues long. Unmatched junction bases numbered 7, after V lost 0 bases and J lost 6 bases. Germline V gene lookup returns CDR1 SGHVS and CDR2 FQNEAQ. CDR3 nucleotides: TGTGCCAGCAGCTTAGCGGGGGGACAGGCGAGTCAGCCCCAGCATTTT. It encodes CASSLAGGQASQPQHF.

CDR3 nucleotides: TGTGCCAGCAGCTTAGAGGGGCGGGGGCCGGGGGATACGCAGTATTTT. This translates into CASSLEGRGPGDTQYF. The rearrangement uses TRBV7-8 and TRBJ2-3; TRBD2 is a possible D gene (7 bases). Germline CDR1 is SGHVS and CDR2 is FQNEAQ. The V end was cut by 1 base, the J end by 6 bases, with 17 bases between. This CDR3 has 16 residues.

This clone was seen a single time. This chain connects TRBV2 to TRBJ2-7; the match to TRBD2 covers 8 bases. V trimming: 7 bases; J trimming: 4 bases; junction bases outside the gene matches: 9. The CDR3 loop spans 14 amino acids. Per the germline V gene, CDR1 is SNHLY and CDR2 is FYNNEI. The DNA of the CDR3 is TGTGCCAGCAATGGGGTAGCGGGACTATACGAGCAGTACTTC. This gives the protein CASNGVAGLYEQYF.

The chain recombines TRBV5-4 with TRBJ2-3, with 7 nucleotides matching TRBD2. The CDR3 contains 16 residues. The germline V gene has CDR1 SGHNT and CDR2 YYREEE (reference sequence). The trim removed 4 bases at V and 3 bases at J, leaving 11 bases unmatched. The DNA of the CDR3 is TGTGCCAGCAGCCCGTCCCGGACTAGAGGAACAGATACGCAGTATTTT. The encoded protein is CASSPSRTRGTDTQYF.

A few counts support this clone. The chain employs TRBV4-3 and TRBJ2-2; D unclear. In germline, CDR1 is LGHNA, CDR2 YSLEER. The germline V and J ends were trimmed by 0 bases and 7 bases, with 6 bases remaining between them. The CDR3 runs to 13 residues. CDR3 in DNA: TGCGCCAGCAGCCAAGATTCTAGCGGGGAGCTGTTTTTT. Translated, it gives CASSQDSSGELFF.

The CDR3 nucleotides are TGTGCCAGCCGATGGGACAGCACCGGGGAGCTGTTTTTT. Residues: CASRWDSTGELFF. The rearrangement joins TRBV2 to TRBJ2-2, with 7 bases identical to TRBD1. Germline V gene data show CDR1 as SNHLY and CDR2 as FYNNEI. V dropped 8 bases and J dropped 4; count of bases not matched to a gene: 4. The CDR3 runs 13 residues.

The chain carries TRBV7-3 and TRBJ2-3, with D possibly being TRBD2 (5 bases). The CDR3 length is 15 residues. V was trimmed by 1 base and J by 2 bases, leaving 10 bases between them. Germline V gene sequence: CDR1 SGHTA, CDR2 FQGTGA. CDR3 residues: CASSLSRADTDTQYF. Written as DNA, the CDR3 is TGTGCCAGCAGCTTAAGCCGAGCGGACACAGATACGCAGTATTTT. Full variable domain (outside the CDR3, taken from reference TRBV7-3 and TRBJ2-3): GAGVSQTPSNKVTEKGKYVELRCDPISGHTALYWYRQSLGQGPEFLIYFQGTGAADDSGLPNDRFFAVRPEGSVSTLKIQRTERGDSAVYLCASSLSRADTDTQYFGPGTRLTVL.

This clone was counted a few times. The rearrangement links TRBV6-5 to TRBJ1-4; D is uncertain. This CDR3 is built from 12 residues. Germline CDR1 reads MNHEY; CDR2 reads SVGAGI. V lost 6 bases, J lost 6 bases, and 8 bases lay in between. As DNA, the CDR3 is TGTGCCAGCAGGGACTACCATGAAAAACTGTTTTTT. It specifies CASRDYHEKLFF.

The CDR3 region is CASSLGTGPPEAFF. As DNA, the CDR3 is TGTGCCAGCAGTTTGGGGACAGGGCCTCCTGAAGCTTTCTTT. The chain uses TRBV28 and TRBJ1-1; TRBD1 matches 9 bases. CDR3 length: 14 amino acids. The junction had 5 bases not matched to a gene; V was cut back by 3 bases and J by 6 bases. Germline V lookup: CDR1 MDHEN, CDR2 SYDVKM. The whole variable domain, filled in from reference TRBV28 and TRBJ1-1, reads DVKVTQSSRYLVKRTGEKVFLECVQDMDHENMFWYRQDPGLGLRLIYFSYDVKMKEKGDIPEGYSVSREKKERFSLILESASTNQTSMYLCASSLGTGPPEAFFGQGTRLTVV.

CDR3 region: CASSFGTPNTEAFF. The DNA of the CDR3 is TGTGCCAGCAGTTTTGGGACACCCAACACTGAAGCTTTCTTT. This chain connects TRBV27 to TRBJ1-1; D might be TRBD1 (6 bases). In germline, CDR1 is MNHEY, CDR2 SMNVEV (reference sequence). The ends were cut back, 3 bases at V and 2 bases at J, with 10 bases in the middle. The CDR3 sequence is 14 residues long.

The rearrangement joins TRBV7-8 to TRBJ1-5, with TRBD1 as a possible D gene (6 bases). V was trimmed by 1 base and J by 4 bases, leaving 14 bases between them. The CDR3 totals 16 residues. CDR1 is SGHVS and CDR2 is FQNEAQ in the germline V gene. This CDR3 reads CASSLGLGTPNQPQHF. The CDR3 DNA follows: TGTGCCAGCAGCTTAGGCCTCGGGACACCTAATCAGCCCCAGCATTTT.

This chain uses TRBV28 with TRBJ2-5, with a tentative D call TRBD2 (7 bases). Trimming took off 2 bases at V and 7 bases at J, with 14 bases between the two ends. The CDR3 is 14 amino acids. The V gene's germline CDR1 is MDHEN and CDR2 SYDVKM. The CDR3 loop reads CASSLRGARGTQYF. CDR3 nucleotides: TGTGCCAGCAGTTTACGGGGGGCACGGGGGACCCAGTACTTC.

This clone showed up just a few times. This rearrangement joins TRBV29-1 to TRBJ2-1; 8 nucleotides line up with TRBD1. This CDR3 is built from 16 residues. Germline V gene sequence: CDR1 SQVTM, CDR2 ANQGSEA. After removal of 2 bases from V and 10 bases from J, the junction contained 16 bases not matched to a gene. The CDR3 bases are TGCAGCGTTGAAACCCCCCCGTGGCAGGGGGCGAGGGAGCAGTTCTTC. This sequence encodes CSVETPPWQGAREQFF.

The chain links TRBV5-5 to TRBJ2-3; TRBD1 aligns across 7 bases. The V segment lost 4 bases and the J segment 0 bases; nucleotides outside the gene matches: 8. CDR3 size: 16 residues. From germline, CDR1 is SGHKS and CDR2 YYEKEE (reference sequence). The CDR3, as DNA: TGTGCCAGCAGCCCCCGGACAGGAGCTAGCACAGATACGCAGTATTTT. The encoded protein is CASSPRTGASTDTQYF.

The chain links TRBV6-1 to TRBJ1-5; TRBD1 agrees at 8 bases. Germline V gene data show CDR1 as MNHNS and CDR2 as SASEGT. V lost 6 bases, J lost 7 bases, and 2 bases stayed unmatched. The CDR3 runs 12 residues. CDR3: CASRDREQPQHF. The CDR3 nucleotides read TGTGCCAGCAGGGACAGGGAACAGCCCCAGCATTTT.

The rearrangement joins TRBV5-1 to TRBJ1-1; no clear D. V was trimmed by 4 bases and J by 3 bases, leaving 16 bases between them. This CDR3 has 15 residues. Germline V gene data show CDR1 as SGHRS and CDR2 as YFSETQ. The CDR3 DNA is TGCGCCAGCAGCCCCAGATCGGGTGGAGACACTGAAGCTTTCTTT. Protein product: CASSPRSGGDTEAFF.

The chain uses TRBV19 and TRBJ1-5, with unresolved D. The CDR3 totals 13 residues. CDR1 LNHDA and CDR2 SQIVND come from the germline V gene (reference sequence). V lost 6 bases and J 2 bases, leaving 8 bases between the germline ends. The CDR3 nucleotides read TGTGCCAGTAGGTTGCAGGGCAATCAGCCCCAGCATTTT. Its protein product is CASRLQGNQPQHF.

In its sample, this clone was seen once. The V call is TRBV19, the J call TRBJ2-1; tentative D call: TRBD2 (5 bases). The CDR3 covers 15 residues. Looked up from germline, CDR1 is LNHDA and CDR2 is SQIVND (reference sequence). V dropped 4 bases and J dropped 0 bases, with 10 bases sitting between them. CDR3 sequence reads: CASSKDLSSYNEQFF. The CDR3 DNA follows: TGTGCCAGTAGTAAGGACTTAAGCTCCTACAATGAGCAGTTCTTC.

The V call is TRBV7-2, the J call TRBJ2-1, with TRBD2 matching 15 bases. CDR3 size: 18 residues. The V gene end was trimmed by 2 bases and the J gene end by 7 bases; junction bases not matched to a gene: 9. Germline values: CDR1 SGHTA, CDR2 FQGNSA. The CDR3 loop is CASSLQGGLAGGGNEQFF. The CDR3 DNA reads as TGTGCCAGCAGCTTACAGGGCGGACTAGCGGGAGGGGGGAATGAGCAGTTCTTC.

The chain joins TRBV5-4 to TRBJ2-1, with TRBD2 identical over 10 bases. Unmatched junction bases numbered 13, after V lost 4 bases and J lost 6 bases. The germline gives CDR1 SGHNT, CDR2 YYREEE (reference sequence). The CDR3 is 17 amino acids. The CDR3 coding sequence is TGTGCCAGCAGCCCTCCACCAAGCGGGGGGGCCGGCAATGAGCAGTTCTTC. Its protein product is CASSPPPSGGAGNEQFF.

This rearrangement joins TRBV29-1 to TRBJ2-7, with 11 bases lining up with TRBD2. The CDR3 consists of 17 residues. Trimming removed 1 base from V and 2 bases from J; junction bases left unmatched: 10. Per germline, CDR1 SQVTM and CDR2 ANQGSEA. The CDR3 loop reads CSVEGTSGSGWTYEQYF. CDR3 nucleotides: TGCAGCGTTGAAGGCACTAGCGGGAGCGGGTGGACCTACGAGCAGTACTTC.

This chain links TRBV2 with TRBJ2-5, with a possible D match to TRBD2 (5 bases). V lost 7 bases to trimming and J lost 10 bases, with 19 bases between them. CDR1 SNHLY and CDR2 FYNNEI come from the germline V gene. CDR3 length: 13 amino acids. In DNA, the CDR3 is TGTGCCAGCATGTACCACCCGACCGGGGACCAGTACTTC. Residues: CASMYHPTGDQYF.